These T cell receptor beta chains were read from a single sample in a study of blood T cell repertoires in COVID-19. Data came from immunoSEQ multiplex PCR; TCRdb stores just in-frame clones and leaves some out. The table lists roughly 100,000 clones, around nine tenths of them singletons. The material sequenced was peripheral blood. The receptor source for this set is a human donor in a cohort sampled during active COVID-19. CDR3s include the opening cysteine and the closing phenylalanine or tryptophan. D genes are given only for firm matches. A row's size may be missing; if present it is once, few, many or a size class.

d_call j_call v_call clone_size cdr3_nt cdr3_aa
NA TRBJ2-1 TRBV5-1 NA TGCGCCAGCAGAAACCGGGACAACTACAATGAGCAGTTCTTC CASRNRDNYNEQFF
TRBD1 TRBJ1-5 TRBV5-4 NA TGTGCCAGCAGCTTGCAAGGGACAGGCCATGATCAGCCCCAGCATTTT CASSLQGTGHDQPQHF
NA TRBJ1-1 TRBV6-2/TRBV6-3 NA TGTGCCAGCAGTAGGGCGGGGCTCACGACTGAAGCTTTCTTT CASSRAGLTTEAFF
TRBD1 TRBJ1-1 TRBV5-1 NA TGCGCCAGCAGCTTAAGACAGGGCGAGGACACTGAAGCTTTCTTT CASSLRQGEDTEAFF
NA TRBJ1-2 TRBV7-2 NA NA CASSFGEGASYTF
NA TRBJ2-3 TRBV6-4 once TGTGCCAGCAGTGTGCTTGGCAGGGGAGTTTCGGATACGCAGTATTTT CASSVLGRGVSDTQYF
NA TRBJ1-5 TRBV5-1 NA TGCGCCAGCAGCCTATCGGGACAATCGAATCAGCCCCAGCATTTT CASSLSGQSNQPQHF
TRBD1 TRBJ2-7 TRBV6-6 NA TGTGCCAGCAGTTACCTAGGGGGACAGGGGAGCTACGAGCAGTACTTC CASSYLGGQGSYEQYF
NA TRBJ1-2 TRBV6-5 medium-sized TGTGCCAGCAGTTACGGGACACCATATAACTATGGCTACACCTTC CASSYGTPYNYGYTF
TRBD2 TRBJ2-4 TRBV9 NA TGTGCCAGCAGCGTTTATAGCGGGAGTTTGAGTGGGGCCAAAAACATTCAGTACTTC CASSVYSGSLSGAKNIQYF
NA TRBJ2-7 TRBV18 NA TGTGCCAGCTCACCCGGCGGCGGAACCTACGAGCAGTACTTC CASSPGGGTYEQYF
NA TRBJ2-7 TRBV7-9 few TGTGCCAGCAGCTTATATGGAGGGAACCACTACGAGCAGTACTTC CASSLYGGNHYEQYF
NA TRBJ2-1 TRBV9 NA TGTGCCAGCAGCCCCTTGGGGACCGGGGGTGGTGAGCAGTTCTTC CASSPLGTGGGEQFF
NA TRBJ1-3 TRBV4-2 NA TGTGCCAGCAGCCAAGATTCACAGGGACACTCTGGAAACACCATATATTTT CASSQDSQGHSGNTIYF
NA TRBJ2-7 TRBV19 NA TGTGCCAGTAGTGTGGCGGTCGGTATTGACGAGCAGTACTTC CASSVAVGIDEQYF
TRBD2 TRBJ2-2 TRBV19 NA TGTGCCAGTAGGGACCCTAGGGGCGGGAGTGCCACCGGGGAGCTGTTTTTT CASRDPRGGSATGELFF
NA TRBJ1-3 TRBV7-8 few TGTGCCAGCAGCTTAATTATCGACAGGGGAAACACCATATATTTT CASSLIIDRGNTIYF
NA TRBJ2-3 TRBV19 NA TGTGCCAGTAGTATAGCCACAGGGATCACAGATACGCAGTATTTT CASSIATGITDTQYF
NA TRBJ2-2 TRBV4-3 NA TGCGCCAGCAGCCAAAGACTAGATCGATTCACCGGGGAGCTGTTTTTT CASSQRLDRFTGELFF
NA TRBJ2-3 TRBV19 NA TGTGCCAGTAGTCTTTGGGACTCCCCGTCTAGCACAGATACGCAGTATTTT CASSLWDSPSSTDTQYF
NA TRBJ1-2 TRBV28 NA TGTGCCAGCAGTTTGGGGGACAAGGCAGGGGGCTACACCTTC CASSLGDKAGGYTF
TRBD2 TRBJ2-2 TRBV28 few TGTGCCAGCACCGACAACAGCGGGAATGACATCGGGGAGCTGTTTTTT CASTDNSGNDIGELFF
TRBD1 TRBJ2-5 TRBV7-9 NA TGTGCCAGCAGCTTAACGGGCGGACAGGGGTTGGGAGAGACCCAGTACTTC CASSLTGGQGLGETQYF
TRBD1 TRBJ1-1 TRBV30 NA TGTGCCTGGAGTGCGGGGACAGGGGGCCTCTCCGCGGCGACTTTCTTT CAWSAGTGGLSAATFF
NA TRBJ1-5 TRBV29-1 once TGCAGCGTTCGGGACACCGGTATTGGGAATCAGCCCCAGCATTTT CSVRDTGIGNQPQHF
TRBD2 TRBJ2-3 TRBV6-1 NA TGTGCCACCGAGGGACTAGCGTTAACAGATACGCAGTATTTT CATEGLALTDTQYF
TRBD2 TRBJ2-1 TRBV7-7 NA TGTGCCAGCAGCGTGACTAGCGGGAGGAATTACAATGAGCAGTTCTTC CASSVTSGRNYNEQFF
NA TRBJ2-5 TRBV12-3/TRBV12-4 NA TGTGCCAGCAGCAAAATAGTGGAGACCCAGTACTTC CASSKIVETQYF
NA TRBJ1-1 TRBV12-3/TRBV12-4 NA TGTGCCAGCAGTCTGGAGGCCCCCCCGGTTTTCTTT CASSLEAPPVFF
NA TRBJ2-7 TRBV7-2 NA TGTGCCAGCAGCTTAGACGTCAGGATGACCTACGAGCAGTACTTC CASSLDVRMTYEQYF
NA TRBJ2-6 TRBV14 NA TGTGCCAGCAGCCAAGATCTTCAACGGGCTGGGGCCAACGTCCTGACTTTC CASSQDLQRAGANVLTF